This passage covers 28 T cell receptor beta chains from one sample sequenced in a study of T cell responses to AZD1222 COVID-19 vaccine. The repertoire was sequenced with immunoSEQ multiplex PCR; TCRdb's copy has only in-frame clones and lacks some. The sample consists of 88,000 or so clones, approximately 88% of them appearing once. Sequencing was performed on peripheral blood, taken on day 0 of AZD1222 vaccination. Receptors originate from an adult in good health.

V and J are TRBV3-1 (or the pseudogene TRBV3-2) and TRBJ2-5, with a possible D match to TRBD2 (6 bases). Germline V gene lookup returns CDR1 LGHDT and CDR2 YNNKEL (reference sequence). Trimming took off 1 base at V and 5 bases at J, with 14 bases between the two ends. The CDR3 has 15 residues. CDR3 sequence reads: CASSQVSLALETQYF. CDR3 coding DNA: TGTGCCAGCAGCCAAGTTTCGCTAGCGCTGGAGACCCAGTACTTC.

The chain employs TRBV18 and TRBJ2-1; D not resolved. This CDR3 is built from 15 residues. In germline, CDR1 is KGHSH, CDR2 LQKENI. V shed 1 base and J shed 2 bases, with 9 bases lying between them. In DNA, the CDR3 is TGTGCCAGCTCACCACAGGGCGACCCCTACAATGAGCAGTTCTTC. This gives the protein CASSPQGDPYNEQFF.

This chain links TRBV27 with TRBJ2-3; 8 positions match TRBD2. Germline V lookup: CDR1 MNHEY, CDR2 SMNVEV (reference sequence). The CDR3 loop spans 16 amino acids. V lost 6 bases to trimming and J lost 0 bases; unmatched junction nucleotides: 8. CDR3 nucleotides: TGTGCCAGCAGGCTCTTGGCTAGCGGGAGCACAGATACGCAGTATTTT. Amino acids: CASRLLASGSTDTQYF.

The gene calls are TRBV25-1 and TRBJ1-1, with D possibly being TRBD1 (5 bases). Trimming left V 4 bases short and J 7 bases short, with 22 bases between. Per the germline V gene, CDR1 is MGHDK and CDR2 is SYGVNS. This CDR3 region has 16 residues. This CDR3 is CASSGGRGVKYNEAFF. The CDR3 DNA is TGTGCCAGCAGTGGCGGTAGGGGCGTTAAATACAATGAAGCTTTCTTT.

The rearrangement links TRBV5-6 to TRBJ1-4, with D possibly TRBD1 on 6 matching bases. There are 15 residues in the CDR3. Trimming removed 3 bases at V and 8 bases at J, with 17 bases between. Germline lookup yields CDR1 SGHDT and CDR2 YYEEEE. The CDR3 loop is CASSSVRGGREKLFF. As DNA, the CDR3 is TGTGCCAGCAGCTCCGTCCGGGGGGGCCGGGAAAAACTGTTTTTT. Full variable domain (outside the CDR3, taken from reference TRBV5-6 and TRBJ1-4): DAGVTQSPTHLIKTRGQQVTLRCSPKSGHDTVSWYQQALGQGPQFIFQYYEEEERQRGNFPDRFSGHQFPNYSSELNVNALLLGDSALYLCASSSVRGGREKLFFGSGTQLSVL.

This chain links TRBV15 with TRBJ1-1; 7 positions agree with TRBD1. The germline V gene encodes CDR1 LNHNV and CDR2 YYDKDF (reference sequence). The V gene end was trimmed by 3 bases and the J gene end by 3 bases; junction bases not matched to a gene: 7. The CDR3 has 15 amino acids. The CDR3 bases are TGTGCCACCAGCAGCAGGATCAGGGGGGACACTGAAGCTTTCTTT. Translated, it gives CATSSRIRGDTEAFF. The full variable domain, with the rest looked up from reference TRBV15 and TRBJ1-1, is DAMVIQNPRYQVTQFGKPVTLSCSQTLNHNVMYWYQQKSSQAPKLLFHYYDKDFNNEADTPDNFQSRRPNTSFCFLDIRSPGLGDTAMYLCATSSRIRGDTEAFFGQGTRLTVV.

The chain employs TRBV18 and TRBJ1-6; D is undetermined. V lost 2 bases to trimming and J lost 7 bases, with 6 bases between them. The CDR3 is 13 residues long. The V gene's germline CDR1 is KGHSH and CDR2 LQKENI. The CDR3 spells CASSPNGNSPLHF. In DNA form, the CDR3 reads TGTGCCAGCTCACCAAACGGGAATTCACCCCTCCACTTT.

This clone has a handful of counts. This chain joins TRBV28 and TRBJ1-2; 10 nucleotides match TRBD1. Germline values: CDR1 MDHEN, CDR2 SYDVKM. Trimming at V came to 5 bases and at J to 1 base, leaving 7 bases not matched to a gene. The CDR3 loop spans 16 amino acids. This CDR3 is CASSRPGTGVNYGYTF. As DNA, the CDR3 is TGTGCCAGCAGTCGTCCCGGGACAGGGGTTAACTATGGCTACACCTTC.

The CDR3 region has the DNA TGCGCCAGCAGCTTGGAACGGGGGAAAGGCACTGAAGCTTTCTTT. Translating it yields CASSLERGKGTEAFF. The chain recombines TRBV5-1 with TRBJ1-1; D may be TRBD1 (5 bases). V was cut by 0 bases and J by 4 bases, with 13 bases left in between. The CDR3 sequence is 15 residues long. In germline, CDR1 is SGHRS, CDR2 YFSETQ.

V and J are TRBV19 and TRBJ1-4; no clear D. The CDR3 is 12 amino acids. Germline V CDR1 and CDR2: LNHDA, SQIVND (reference sequence). V dropped 5 bases and J dropped 8 bases, with 9 bases sitting between them. The CDR3 reads CASSLSREKLFF. CDR3 coding DNA: TGTGCCAGTAGTCTCAGCAGGGAAAAACTGTTTTTT. Full variable domain (rest looked up from reference TRBV19 and TRBJ1-4): DGGITQSPKYLFRKEGQNVTLSCEQNLNHDAMYWYRQDPGQGLRLIYYSQIVNDFQKGDIAEGYSVSREKKESFPLTVTSAQKNPTAFYLCASSLSREKLFFGSGTQLSVL.

The chain is built from TRBV14 and TRBJ2-1; D gene unclear. V lost 4 bases, J lost 12 bases, and 10 bases lay in between. Per the germline V gene, CDR1 is SGHDN and CDR2 is FVKESK. The CDR3 covers 11 residues. The CDR3 loop reads CASSRGWWQFF. Here the CDR3 DNA reads TGTGCCAGCAGCCGGGGATGGTGGCAGTTCTTC.

The chain links TRBV28 to TRBJ2-2; the D is unclear. CDR1 and CDR2 from the germline V gene are MDHEN and SYDVKM. Trimming left V 8 bases short and J 4 bases short, with 8 bases between. The CDR3 runs 12 residues. The CDR3 bases are TGTGCCAGCCCGGCAAGCACCGGGGAGCTGTTTTTT. This gives the protein CASPASTGELFF.

V gene TRBV5-1 combines with J gene TRBJ1-1, with D perhaps TRBD1 (6 bases). V lost 3 bases and J lost 1, with 10 bases in between. The germline V gene has CDR1 SGHRS and CDR2 YFSETQ. The CDR3 contains 14 residues. CDR3 bases: TGCGCCAGCAGCTGGATGGGACAGAACACTGAAGCTTTCTTT. Protein sequence: CASSWMGQNTEAFF.

The chain recombines TRBV19 with TRBJ1-5; 9 bases are a match to TRBD1. Per the germline V gene, CDR1 is LNHDA and CDR2 is SQIVND (reference sequence). The V segment lost 6 bases and the J segment 7 bases; nucleotides outside the gene matches: 10. The CDR3 spans 15 residues. The CDR3 is CASRPGQGSFQPQHF. DNA of the CDR3: TGTGCCAGTAGACCGGGACAGGGATCCTTCCAGCCCCAGCATTTT. The whole variable domain, remainder taken from reference TRBV19 and TRBJ1-5, is DGGITQSPKYLFRKEGQNVTLSCEQNLNHDAMYWYRQDPGQGLRLIYYSQIVNDFQKGDIAEGYSVSREKKESFPLTVTSAQKNPTAFYLCASRPGQGSFQPQHFGDGTRLSIL.

The chain joins TRBV5-1 to TRBJ1-6, with no clear D. The CDR3 is 15 residues long. Per the germline V gene, CDR1 is SGHRS and CDR2 is YFSETQ. The V gene lost 0 bases and the J gene lost 10 bases, with 14 bases spanning the gap. The CDR3 DNA follows: TGCGCCAGCAGCTTGGTTGCCGGTTTGGGGTCACCCCTCCACTTT. Protein sequence: CASSLVAGLGSPLHF. Variable domain in full (rest from reference TRBV5-1 and TRBJ1-6): KAGVTQTPRYLIKTRGQQVTLSCSPISGHRSVSWYQQTPGQGLQFLFEYFSETQRNKGNFPGRFSGRQFSNSRSEMNVSTLELGDSALYLCASSLVAGLGSPLHFGNGTRLTVT.

This chain connects TRBV19 to TRBJ1-1; TRBD1 matches at 12 bases. The germline CDR1 and CDR2 sequences are LNHDA and SQIVND (reference sequence). V lost 3 bases, J lost 8 bases, and 4 bases stayed unmatched. The CDR3 is 14 residues long. CDR3 protein: CASSIRDRGPEAFF. In DNA, the CDR3 is TGTGCCAGTAGTATCCGGGACAGGGGGCCCGAAGCTTTCTTT.

The DNA of the CDR3 is TGTGCCAGTAGTCTCCTCTCTGGAAACACCATATATTTT. Protein sequence: CASSLLSGNTIYF. This chain links TRBV19 with TRBJ1-3; unclear D gene. V was trimmed by 5 bases and J by 0 bases, leaving 5 bases between them. CDR1 and CDR2 from the germline V gene are LNHDA and SQIVND (reference sequence). The CDR3 extends over 13 amino acids.

In DNA, the CDR3 is TGTGCCAGCAGCTTGGCTACAGTCTATGGCTACACCTTC. Protein product: CASSLATVYGYTF. The chain recombines TRBV5-4 with TRBJ1-2; D is unclear. The CDR3 contains 13 residues. Trimming shortened V by 0 bases and J by 4 bases, and 7 bases separated the two germline ends. Per germline, CDR1 SGHNT and CDR2 YYREEE (reference sequence).

V and J are TRBV12-3 or TRBV12-4 and TRBJ1-1; no clear D. The CDR3 spans 13 residues. V lost 3 bases to trimming and J lost 4 bases, with 9 bases between them. The chain's CDR3 is CASSFGLATEAFF. The DNA of the CDR3 is TGTGCCAGCAGTTTCGGGCTTGCCACTGAAGCTTTCTTT.

The rearrangement links TRBV27 to TRBJ2-3; TRBD2 aligns across 9 bases. Losses at the gene ends were 10 bases for V and 4 bases for J; bases not matched to a gene: 12. Germline CDR1 MNHEY, CDR2 SMNVEV (reference sequence). CDR3 length equals 15 residues. CDR3 sequence (DNA): TGTGCCACCGCAACCTACGCGGGAGGGTCAGATACGCAGTATTTT. Amino acid sequence: CATATYAGGSDTQYF.

The rearrangement uses TRBV18 and TRBJ2-3; D gene ambiguous. V was shortened by 2 bases and J by 6 bases, with 9 bases between the two germline ends. The germline V gene has CDR1 KGHSH and CDR2 LQKENI. The CDR3 contains 13 residues. This CDR3 is CASSPNPTDTQYF. CDR3 bases: TGTGCCAGCTCACCAAACCCCACGGATACGCAGTATTTT.

The rearrangement uses TRBV24-1 and TRBJ2-2, with D perhaps TRBD2 (5 bases). Trimming removed 5 bases from V and 8 bases from J, with 8 bases in between. The CDR3 consists of 12 residues. Germline V CDR1 and CDR2: KGHDR, SFDVKD. CDR3 sequence reads: CATSGRPGELFF. CDR3 nucleotides: TGTGCCACCAGTGGGAGGCCGGGGGAGCTGTTTTTT.

The chain is built from TRBV9 and TRBJ2-3, with D uncertain. CDR3 size: 14 residues. The germline V gene encodes CDR1 SGDLS and CDR2 YYNGEE. Trimming stripped 0 bases from V and 0 bases from J, with 5 bases between. The CDR3 protein is CASSVETSTDTQYF. The CDR3, as DNA: TGTGCCAGCAGCGTAGAGACTAGCACAGATACGCAGTATTTT. Based on the CDR3 plus reference TRBV9 and TRBJ2-3, the full variable domain is DSGVTQTPKHLITATGQRVTLRCSPRSGDLSVYWYQQSLDQGLQFLIQYYNGEERAKGNILERFSAQQFPDLHSELNLSSLELGDSALYFCASSVETSTDTQYFGPGTRLTVL.

The V call is TRBV19, the J call TRBJ2-5; D ambiguous. The CDR3 runs to 15 residues. The germline V gene encodes CDR1 LNHDA and CDR2 SQIVND (reference sequence). The germline V and J ends were trimmed by 6 bases and 5 bases, with 19 bases remaining between them. Written as DNA, the CDR3 is TGTGCCAGTAGCCTTTTCGGGCCAGGTGGGGAGACCCAGTACTTC. It is translated as CASSLFGPGGETQYF.

V is TRBV5-1 and J is TRBJ1-1; D not certain. The CDR3 contains 16 residues. Trimming shortened V by 0 bases and J by 1 base, and 13 bases separated the two germline ends. The germline gives CDR1 SGHRS, CDR2 YFSETQ. Here the CDR3 DNA reads TGCGCCAGCAGCTTGGGGCCCCTACCAGAGAACACTGAAGCTTTCTTT. This translates into CASSLGPLPENTEAFF.

The V and J genes are TRBV9 and TRBJ2-3; D is undetermined. The germline V and J ends were trimmed by 0 bases and 2 bases, with 7 bases remaining between them. CDR3 length: 14 residues. Germline CDR1 is SGDLS and CDR2 is YYNGEE. The CDR3 DNA is TGTGCCAGCAGCGTAGAAGGCCTCACAGATACGCAGTATTTT. Its protein product is CASSVEGLTDTQYF. Full variable domain (remainder filled in from reference TRBV9 and TRBJ2-3): DSGVTQTPKHLITATGQRVTLRCSPRSGDLSVYWYQQSLDQGLQFLIQYYNGEERAKGNILERFSAQQFPDLHSELNLSSLELGDSALYFCASSVEGLTDTQYFGPGTRLTVL.

V gene TRBV6-4 combines with J gene TRBJ2-1; D possibly corresponds to TRBD1 (6 bases). The CDR3 contains 17 residues. Germline assignment: CDR1 MRHNA and CDR2 SNTAGT. The germline V and J ends were trimmed by 6 bases and 0 bases, with 18 bases remaining between them. Here the CDR3 DNA reads TGTGCCAGCAGGCGACAGGAACCTCTGAGCTCCTACAATGAGCAGTTCTTC. The encoded protein is CASRRQEPLSSYNEQFF.

Only one count was recorded for this clone. This chain connects TRBV5-1 to TRBJ2-6; a weak D match, TRBD2 (5 bases). Germline V gene lookup returns CDR1 SGHRS and CDR2 YFSETQ. CDR3 length equals 18 residues. Between the trimmed V and J ends, which lost 8 bases and 1 base, there was a span of 22 bases. As DNA, the CDR3 is TGCGCCAGTTCAATTGTGAAGACTACAGTTTCTGGGGCCAACGTCCTGACTTTC. Translating it yields CASSIVKTTVSGANVLTF.